The 17 T cell receptor beta chains given below trace back to one sample, sequenced in a study of spatial heterogeneity in lung cancer. Time point denoted: sample taken at primary tumor resection. General study findings and limits: Mutation tallies in tumors tracked expanded intratumoral alpha and beta TCR counts.

Their cognate antigens are unknown. TCRdb reanalysed the 5' RACE reads using MiXCR and keeps one entry per CDR3 protein. The table lists some 10,000 distinct CDR3 sequences, roughly 6.7% of them singletons. The sample here was lung tumor tissue, taken at surgery. The receptors come from a male donor with early-stage non-small cell lung cancer.

By share, this clonotype counts as medium-sized. This rearrangement joins TRBV20-1 to TRBJ1-5; 9 bases are a match to TRBD1. Per germline, CDR1 DFQATT and CDR2 SNEGSKA (reference sequence). This CDR3 contains 15 residues. Unmatched junction bases numbered 7, after V lost 0 bases and J lost 7 bases. CDR3 loop: CSAREGTGQGQPQHF. The CDR3 DNA follows: TGCAGTGCTAGAGAGGGGACAGGGCAGGGGCAGCCCCAGCATTTT.

The V call is TRBV28, the J call TRBJ1-5, with D possibly matching TRBD1 (5 bases). Looked up from germline, CDR1 is MDHEN and CDR2 is SYDVKM. V lost 5 bases, J lost 3 bases, and 17 bases lay in between. This CDR3 region has 16 residues. The CDR3 loop is CASSKAGTGVNQPQHF. In nucleotides, the CDR3 is TGTGCCAGCAGTAAGGCAGGCACAGGAGTCAATCAGCCCCAGCATTTT.

The chain is built from TRBV28 and TRBJ1-1; the D is unclear. With 3 bases removed from V and 0 bases from J, the gap between germline ends came to 11 bases. The germline V gene has CDR1 MDHEN and CDR2 SYDVKM. The CDR3 has 15 amino acids. The CDR3 here is CASSFARRMNTEAFF. The CDR3 DNA reads as TGTGCCAGCAGTTTCGCTCGCAGGATGAACACTGAAGCTTTCTTT.

V and J are TRBV6-1 and TRBJ2-7; D gene uncertain. V was shortened by 2 bases and J by 4 bases, with 3 bases between the two germline ends. CDR3 length: 11 residues. Germline loops: CDR1 MNHNS, CDR2 SASEGT. CDR3: CASSEKYEQYF. CDR3 in DNA: TGTGCCAGCAGTGAAAAGTACGAGCAGTACTTC.

The table lists this clonotype with many counts. The chain combines TRBV6-5 with TRBJ2-3, with 7 bases matching TRBD2. CDR1 is MNHEY, CDR2 SVGAGI, per germline. The CDR3 is 16 residues long. J lost 2 bases, V lost 1 base, and 6 bases had no gene match. CDR3 region: CASSYYGGILTDTQYF. In DNA form, the CDR3 reads TGTGCCAGCAGTTACTACGGGGGGATCCTCACAGATACGCAGTATTTT.

This clonotype was counted ten times or more. The V gene is TRBV7-2, the J gene TRBJ1-5, with a possible D match to TRBD1 (6 bases). This CDR3 is built from 12 residues. Germline CDR1 reads SGHTA; CDR2 reads FQGNSA. The germline V and J ends were trimmed by 5 bases and 11 bases, with 13 bases remaining between them. This CDR3 reads CASSQGTTSQHF. The CDR3 DNA follows: TGTGCCAGCAGCCAGGGGACCACGTCCCAGCATTTT.

The table lists this clonotype with many counts. The chain is built from TRBV11-2 and TRBJ2-1; the D gene is possibly TRBD2 (6 bases). Trimming removed 1 base from V and 5 bases from J, with 12 bases in between. CDR1 and CDR2 (germline): SGHAT, FQNNGV. This CDR3 spans 15 amino acids. For the CDR3, the DNA is TGTGCCAGCAGCTTAGGGGGACTTTCCAACAATGAGCAGTTCTTC. It is translated as CASSLGGLSNNEQFF.

V gene TRBV6-6 combines with J gene TRBJ2-3; 9 bases map to TRBD2. The CDR3 totals 14 residues. V was clipped by 5 bases and J by 1 base; unmatched bases: 1. Germline lookup yields CDR1 MNHNY and CDR2 SVGAGI (reference sequence). DNA for the CDR3: TGTGCCAGCAGTGCTAGCGGGGGCACAGATACGCAGTATTTT. Translated: CASSASGGTDTQYF.

This clonotype was seen a handful of times. The chain has TRBV28 and TRBJ2-4; TRBD1 agrees at 7 bases. Germline values: CDR1 MDHEN, CDR2 SYDVKM. The CDR3 has 14 amino acids. With 4 bases clipped from V and 8 bases from J, the junction kept 8 bases outside the gene matches. The CDR3 loop reads CASSSRQGWDIQYF. The DNA of the CDR3 is TGTGCCAGCAGTTCTCGACAGGGCTGGGACATTCAGTACTTC.

This clonotype appeared many times. This CDR3 is CASSAGANYEQYF. CDR3 bases: TGTGCCAGCAGCGCAGGGGCTAACTACGAGCAGTACTTC. The chain employs TRBV9 and TRBJ2-7; D possibly corresponds to TRBD1 (6 bases). Germline values: CDR1 SGDLS, CDR2 YYNGEE. Trimming stripped 3 bases from V and 3 bases from J, with 10 bases between. This CDR3 has 13 amino acids.

Sample share makes this clonotype medium-sized. V is TRBV28 and J is TRBJ2-3; D may be TRBD1 (6 bases). The CDR3 consists of 14 residues. Germline assignment: CDR1 MDHEN and CDR2 SYDVKM. The V and J ends lost 1 base and 8 bases respectively, with 13 bases between them. The DNA of the CDR3 is TGTGCCAGCAGTTTATTAGGGGGTTTTGGTACGCAGTATTTT. It specifies CASSLLGGFGTQYF.

This sequence joins TRBV6-5 and TRBJ1-3; D ambiguous. Between the trimmed V and J ends, which lost 0 bases and 0 bases, there was a span of 9 bases. Germline lookup yields CDR1 MNHEY and CDR2 SVGAGI. The length of the CDR3 is 16 residues. The CDR3 DNA follows: TGTGCCAGCAGTTACTCCCCGAAGAGCTCTGGAAACACCATATATTTT. It yields the protein CASSYSPKSSGNTIYF.

This clonotype turned up a few times. This CDR3 reads CASSRPGTDSYEQYF. CDR3 in DNA: TGTGCCAGCAGTAGGCCCGGGACAGACTCCTACGAGCAGTACTTC. The V gene is TRBV28, the J gene TRBJ2-7; TRBD1 agrees at 7 bases. The junction had 7 bases not matched to a gene; V was cut back by 5 bases and J by 0 bases. The CDR3 length is 15 residues. The V gene's germline CDR1 is MDHEN and CDR2 SYDVKM. The variable domain in full, completed from reference TRBV28 and TRBJ2-7, reads DVKVTQSSRYLVKRTGEKVFLECVQDMDHENMFWYRQDPGLGLRLIYFSYDVKMKEKGDIPEGYSVSREKKERFSLILESASTNQTSMYLCASSRPGTDSYEQYFGPGTRLTVT.

This clonotype was found many times. This sequence joins TRBV7-8 and TRBJ1-5, with a possible D match to TRBD1 (6 bases). V was cut by 1 base and J by 11 bases, with 15 bases left in between. This CDR3 is 14 amino acids long. Germline assignment: CDR1 SGHVS and CDR2 FQNEAQ. CDR3 amino acids: CASSLESLGGAQHF. Written as DNA, the CDR3 is TGTGCCAGCAGCTTAGAGTCCCTAGGGGGGGCCCAGCATTTT.

This clonotype was detected a few times. The V call is TRBV7-2, the J call TRBJ2-5; 8 nucleotides line up with TRBD2. CDR3 size: 16 residues. J lost 4 bases, V lost 3 bases, and 10 bases had no gene match. Looked up from germline, CDR1 is SGHTA and CDR2 is FQGNSA. The CDR3 DNA follows: TGTGCCAGCAGCTTGAGCGGGGGCCTAAGGGGAGAGACCCAGTACTTC. Protein sequence: CASSLSGGLRGETQYF.

This clonotype is labeled as medium-sized. This chain connects TRBV15 to TRBJ2-1; the match to TRBD1 covers 7 bases. This CDR3 spans 16 amino acids. Germline CDR1 is LNHNV and CDR2 is YYDKDF (reference sequence). With 1 base clipped from V and 2 bases from J, the junction kept 5 bases outside the gene matches. The CDR3 here is CATSRGSGTAYNEQFF. The DNA of the CDR3 is TGTGCCACCAGCAGAGGCTCCGGGACAGCCTACAATGAGCAGTTCTTC.

This clonotype showed up many times. V is TRBV3-1 and J is TRBJ1-1, with TRBD1 as a possible D gene (6 bases). The CDR3 has 13 residues. Germline-derived CDR1 and CDR2 are LGHDT and YNNKEL (reference sequence). V lost 7 bases and J 5 bases, leaving 14 bases between the germline ends. In nucleotides, the CDR3 is TGTGCCAGCACGCTGGCGGGGGCTACTGAAGCTTTCTTT. Its translation: CASTLAGATEAFF. The variable domain in full, completed from reference TRBV3-1 and TRBJ1-1, reads DTAVSQTPKYLVTQMGNDKSIKCEQNLGHDTMYWYKQDSKKFLKIMFSYNNKELIINETVPNRFSPKSPDKAHLNLHINSLELGDSAVYFCASTLAGATEAFFGQGTRLTVV.